The rows below give T cell receptor beta chains drawn from one sample of a study of T-cell reconstitution after alpha-beta-depleted transplantation in children. TCRdb reanalysed the PCR reads using MiXCR and keeps one entry per CDR3 protein. Of about 200,000 distinct CDR3 sequences in the sample, roughly 6.6% were seen once. The sequencing used PBMCs, collected before TCRalphabeta/CD19-depleted stem cell transplant. The receptors derive from a boy aged 2 to 10 with acute lymphoblastic leukemia, due to receive a stem cell transplant. Both conserved end residues are part of each CDR3. D genes are given only for firm matches. Only some rows state a clone size, as once, few, many or a class for expanded clones.

j_call	d_call	v_call	clone_size	cdr3_nt	cdr3_aa
TRBJ2-2	.	TRBV6-5	many	TGTGCCAGCAGCTACGGAGGGCTCAGAAGGAGCGGGGAGCTGTTTTTT	CASSYGGLRRSGELFF
TRBJ2-1	TRBD2	TRBV27	.	TGTGCCAGCAGTTCACTACTAGTGGGAGGGCCGGAGGAGCAGTTCTTC	CASSSLLVGGPEEQFF
TRBJ2-7	.	TRBV7-9	many	TGTGCCAGCAGCTTATGGGGGGGCGATGGGGAGCAGTACTTC	CASSLWGGDGEQYF
TRBJ2-7	.	TRBV7-2	many	TGTGCCAGCAGCTCGGGGGAGTACGAGCAGTACTTC	CASSSGEYEQYF
TRBJ1-2	.	TRBV29-1	many	TGCAGCGTTGAAGACAGTTCAGGTGGCTACACCTTC	CSVEDSSGGYTF
TRBJ2-1	TRBD1	TRBV20-1	many	TGCAGTGCATCAGGGGGCTACAATGAGCAGTTCTTC	CSASGGYNEQFF
TRBJ2-7	.	TRBV28	many	TGTGCCAGCAGTATAAGGACCTACGAGCAGTACTTC	CASSIRTYEQYF
TRBJ2-7	.	TRBV20-1	.	TGCAGTGCCCCGGCTAGCGTAAGGGGAGTCTACGAGCAGTACTTC	CSAPASVRGVYEQYF
TRBJ2-1	TRBD1	TRBV11-3	few	TGTGCCAGCAGCTTAGATCATCAGGGGGCGGGCGAGAATGAGCAGTTCTTC	CASSLDHQGAGENEQFF
TRBJ1-6	TRBD1	TRBV20-1	few	TGCAGTGCTAGAGATCTGGACAGGAGCTCCTATAATTCACCCCTCCACTTT	CSARDLDRSSYNSPLHF
TRBJ2-3	.	TRBV7-2	many	TGTGCCAGCAGCTTAGCGCCGGGTGGTTGGACAGATACGCAGTATTTT	CASSLAPGGWTDTQYF
TRBJ2-3	TRBD1	TRBV29-1	many	TGCAGCGGCCGGGACAGCGTAGGAGATACGCAGTATTTT	CSGRDSVGDTQYF
TRBJ2-7	.	TRBV3-1	.	TGTGCCAGCAGCCAAGACAGGGGACGGGAGCAGTACTTC	CASSQDRGREQYF
TRBJ2-1	TRBD2	TRBV7-9	many	TGTGCCAGCAGCCGAGTGGTAGCGGGAGAGGATGAGCAGTTCTTC	CASSRVVAGEDEQFF
TRBJ1-2	TRBD1	TRBV7-2	.	TGTGCCAGCACCAGGGGGCGTAACTATGGCTACACCTTC	CASTRGRNYGYTF
TRBJ2-1	.	TRBV5-1	many	TGCGCCAGCAGCTTGGACGAGCAGCATTACAATGAGCAGTTCTTC	CASSLDEQHYNEQFF
TRBJ1-5	.	TRBV12-3/TRBV12-4	few	TGTGCCAGCAGGCCTGACGGAGGGGGCAATCAGCCCCAGCATTTT	CASRPDGGGNQPQHF
TRBJ2-1	.	TRBV6-2/TRBV6-3	many	TGTGCCAGCAGTTACTCCGGTTCCTATGAGCAGTTCTTC	CASSYSGSYEQFF
TRBJ2-1	.	TRBV4-3	many	TGCGCCAGCAGCCATCAGGTAGTAGACGGCGGGTACAATGAGCAGTTCTTC	CASSHQVVDGGYNEQFF
TRBJ1-1	TRBD1	TRBV12-3/TRBV12-4	many	TGTGCCAGCAGTTTACAGGGGGCGAGTACTGAAGCTTTCTTT	CASSLQGASTEAFF
TRBJ1-2	TRBD1	TRBV20-1	many	TGCAGTGCCCATGACAGGGTACGTGGCTACACCTTC	CSAHDRVRGYTF
TRBJ2-5	.	TRBV7-2	.	TGTGCCAGCAGCCCTGGGTATCCAGAGACCCAGTACTTC	CASSPGYPETQYF
TRBJ2-1	TRBD1	TRBV20-1	many	TGCAGTGTCACAGGGGGGTCGCATGAGCAGTTCTTC	CSVTGGSHEQFF
TRBJ2-7	.	TRBV6-2/TRBV6-3	many	TGTGCCAGCAGTTACCTGGGGGGAGTCTACGAGCAGTACTTC	CASSYLGGVYEQYF
TRBJ2-5	.	TRBV7-9	many	TGTGCCAGCAGCTTGTACCAGCAAGAGACCCAGTACTTC	CASSLYQQETQYF
TRBJ2-3	TRBD2	TRBV12-3/TRBV12-4	many	TGTGCCAGCAGTACCCAGTCGGGGGGGAACACAGATACGCAGTATTTT	CASSTQSGGNTDTQYF
TRBJ2-7	TRBD1	TRBV18	many	TGTGCCAGCTCAGTCGTCTCGGGACAGCCCTCCTACGAGCAGTACTTC	CASSVVSGQPSYEQYF
TRBJ2-1	TRBD2	TRBV4-3	many	TGCGCCAGCAGCCAAGATCGAAGCGGGGGGCTCGGTGAGCAGTTCTTC	CASSQDRSGGLGEQFF
TRBJ2-3	TRBD2	TRBV4-3	many	TGCGCCAGCAGCCAAGACAAGCGGGGATTCACAGATACGCAGTATTTT	CASSQDKRGFTDTQYF
TRBJ2-1	TRBD2	TRBV7-3	many	TGTGCCAGCAGCTTCGGACTAGCTTACTACAATGAGCAGTTCTTC	CASSFGLAYYNEQFF
TRBJ2-7	.	TRBV5-6	many	TGTGCCAGCAGCAGGGTCGGTCCGGAGCAGTACTTC	CASSRVGPEQYF
TRBJ2-5	.	TRBV12-3/TRBV12-4	.	TGTGCCAGCAGCCCTCCGGGCTACCAAGAGACCCAGTACTTC	CASSPPGYQETQYF
TRBJ2-7	.	TRBV3-1	many	TGTGCCAGCAGCGATAGGGCACCCGCGGTGGCTGTCGAGCAGTACTTC	CASSDRAPAVAVEQYF
TRBJ2-7	.	TRBV5-1	few	TGCGCCAGCAGCTTGGCGGACGGAAATCCCTACGAGCAGTACTTC	CASSLADGNPYEQYF
TRBJ2-7	.	TRBV2	many	TGTGCCAGCAGCCGGGACATCTCATCCTACGAGCAGTACTTC	CASSRDISSYEQYF
TRBJ1-6	.	TRBV27	.	TGTGCCAGCCATCGCGGGGGGGATTCACCCCTCCACTTT	CASHRGGDSPLHF
TRBJ2-4	TRBD2	TRBV5-8	many	TGTGCCAGCAGCCCTTTAGGACTAGCGGGGGCGCTCATTCAGTACTTC	CASSPLGLAGALIQYF
TRBJ2-2	TRBD2	TRBV5-4	.	TGTGCCAGCAGCTTCCTAGCGGGAGGGCCCGGCACCGGGGAGCTGTTTTTT	CASSFLAGGPGTGELFF
TRBJ2-5	.	TRBV5-1	many	TGCGCCAGCAGCTTGGGCAGGGGAGAGACCCAGTACTTC	CASSLGRGETQYF
TRBJ2-5	.	TRBV28	.	TGTGCCAGCAGTTTATCTGGGGCCCGGGGGACCCAGTACTTC	CASSLSGARGTQYF
TRBJ2-5	.	TRBV20-1	many	TGCAGTGCTAGAGACCCGGTGGCTAGTCTAGAGACCCAGTACTTC	CSARDPVASLETQYF
TRBJ2-7	TRBD1	TRBV12-3/TRBV12-4	many	TGTGCCAGCAGTTTTGGGACAGGGCCTTCCTACGAGCAGTACTTC	CASSFGTGPSYEQYF